This T cell receptor beta chain comes out of a study of PD-1 blockade in classical Hodgkin lymphoma. The study's findings and limits: Reported baseline diversity: healthy donors highest, relapsed/refractory patients lowest. By C4D1 there was a significant rise in CD4+ TCR diversity but not in CD8+ TCR diversity.

Time point noted: cycle 4 day 1 (C4D1), after less than 7 weeks of nivolumab. Patients all relapsed after autologous stem cell transplantation, and there was variation in brentuximab vedotin exposure. The investigators isolated CD8+ T cells from thawed PBMCs using magnetic negative selection. Details on this clone: Its antigen is not identified.

V lost 2 bases to trimming and J lost 5 bases; unmatched junction nucleotides: 3. In germline, CDR1 is MNHEY, CDR2 SMNVEV (reference sequence). The CDR3 is 13 amino acids. The method was immunoSEQ multiplex PCR; TCRdb's version includes in-frame clones alone and lacks a portion of them. The sample has about 20,000 clones, 88% seen once. This TCR was sampled from a human donor with classical Hodgkin lymphoma. The sequencing here drew on CD8+ T cells from blood, taken before the fourth cycle of nivolumab. The V and J genes are TRBV27 and TRBJ2-7; 7 bases match TRBD2. This CDR3 reads CASSLTLANEQYF. As DNA, the CDR3 is TGTGCCAGCAGTTTAACACTAGCGAACGAGCAGTACTTC.